Described below is a single T cell receptor (beta chain) sequence and its context. Its antigen is not identified. This entry is derived from a study of T cells in localized non-small cell lung cancer. General study points: In the blood, greater T cell density corresponded to longer overall survival. Adjacent lung tissue had a median about 58 of the top 100 clones found in the tumor.

The germline V gene has CDR1 SNHLY and CDR2 FYNNEI. The CDR3 consists of 16 residues. Trimming left V 7 bases short and J 3 bases short, with 18 bases between. The data were produced by immunoSEQ multiplex PCR, yet TCRdb's version contains in-frame clones alone and is incomplete. This table holds some 50,000 clones, 80% to 85% found once. The gene calls are TRBV2 and TRBJ1-4, with TRBD1 as a possible D gene (5 bases). This clonotype originated in a man aged 40 to 70 with stage III lung adenocarcinoma. The sequences come from peripheral blood mononuclear cells, collected before any cancer treatment. CDR3 in amino acids: CASISGRVVANEKLFF. CDR3 nucleotide sequence: TGTGCCAGCATATCGGGGCGGGTTGTGGCTAATGAAAAACTGTTTTTT. The full variable domain, in which reference TRBV2 and TRBJ1-4 provide the parts outside the CDR3, is EPEVTQTPSHQVTQMGQEVILRCVPISNHLYFYWYRQILGQKVEFLVSFYNNEISEKSEIFDDQFSVERPDGSNFTLKIRSTKLEDSAMYFCASISGRVVANEKLFFGSGTQLSVL.